Only a few counts were recorded for the clone carrying this T cell receptor beta chain. The source of the sample is a study of T cell repertoires in ileal Crohn's disease. Assay used: immunoSEQ multiplex PCR; TCRdb lists only in-frame clones, some missing. Found here are almost 5,500 clones, approximately 78% of them singletons; the top ten hold 14%. J lost 1 base, V lost 8 bases, and 9 bases had no gene match. Germline-derived CDR1 and CDR2 are ENHRY and SYGVKD. The CDR3 covers 15 residues. The sample was ileal tissue. The chain links TRBV10-3 to TRBJ2-3, with 7 bases fitting TRBD1. The origin of this receptor is an adult with Crohn's disease. The CDR3 DNA sequence: TGTGCCATCGGCGACAGGGAGAAGGGCACAGATACGCAGTATTTT. Its protein product is CAIGDREKGTDTQYF.